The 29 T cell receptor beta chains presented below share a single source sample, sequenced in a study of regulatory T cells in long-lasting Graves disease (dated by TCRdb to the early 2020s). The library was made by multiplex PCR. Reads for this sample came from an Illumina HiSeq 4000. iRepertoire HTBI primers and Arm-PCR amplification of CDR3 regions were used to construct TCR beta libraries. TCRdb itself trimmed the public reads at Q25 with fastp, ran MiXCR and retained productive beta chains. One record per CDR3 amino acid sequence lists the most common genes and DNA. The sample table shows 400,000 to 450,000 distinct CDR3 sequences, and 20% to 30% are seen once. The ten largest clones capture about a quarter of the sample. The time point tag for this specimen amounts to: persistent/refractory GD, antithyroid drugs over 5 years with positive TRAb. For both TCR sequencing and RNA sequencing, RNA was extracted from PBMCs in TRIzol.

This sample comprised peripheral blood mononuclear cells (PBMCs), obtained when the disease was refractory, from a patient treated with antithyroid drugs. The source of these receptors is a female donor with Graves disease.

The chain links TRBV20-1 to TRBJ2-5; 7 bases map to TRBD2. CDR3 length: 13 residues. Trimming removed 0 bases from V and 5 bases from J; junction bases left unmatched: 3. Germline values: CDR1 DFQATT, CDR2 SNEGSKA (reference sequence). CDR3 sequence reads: CSAREGGWETQYF. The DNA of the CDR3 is TGCAGTGCTAGAGAGGGGGGGTGGGAGACCCAGTACTTC.

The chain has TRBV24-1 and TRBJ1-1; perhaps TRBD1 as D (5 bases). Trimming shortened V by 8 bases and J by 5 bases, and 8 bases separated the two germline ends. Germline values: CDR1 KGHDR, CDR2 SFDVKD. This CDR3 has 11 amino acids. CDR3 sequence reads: CATIWGTEAFF. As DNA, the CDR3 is TGTGCCACCATTTGGGGGACTGAAGCTTTCTTT.

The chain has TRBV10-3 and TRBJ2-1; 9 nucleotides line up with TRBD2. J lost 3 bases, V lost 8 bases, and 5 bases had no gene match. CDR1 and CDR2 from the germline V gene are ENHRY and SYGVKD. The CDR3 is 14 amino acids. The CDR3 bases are TGTGCCATCTTAGCGGGAGACGACTACAATGAGCAGTTCTTC. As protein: CAILAGDDYNEQFF.

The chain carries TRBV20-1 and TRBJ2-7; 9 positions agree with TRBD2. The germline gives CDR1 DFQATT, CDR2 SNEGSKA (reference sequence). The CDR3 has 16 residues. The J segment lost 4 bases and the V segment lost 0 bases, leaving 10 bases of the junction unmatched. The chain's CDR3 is CSARDRLAGMLYEQYF. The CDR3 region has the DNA TGCAGTGCTAGAGATCGGCTAGCGGGAATGTTATACGAGCAGTACTTC.

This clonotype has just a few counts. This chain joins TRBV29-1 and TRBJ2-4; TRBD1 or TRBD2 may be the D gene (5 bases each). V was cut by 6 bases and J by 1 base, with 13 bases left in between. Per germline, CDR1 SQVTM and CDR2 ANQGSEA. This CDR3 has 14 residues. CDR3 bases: TGCAGCGTGAGGGCAGGGCTGGCCAAAAACATTCAGTACTTC. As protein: CSVRAGLAKNIQYF.

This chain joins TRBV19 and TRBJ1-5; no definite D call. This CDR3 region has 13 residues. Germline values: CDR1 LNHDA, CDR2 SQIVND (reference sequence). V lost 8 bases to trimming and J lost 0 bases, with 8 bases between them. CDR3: CASGRLSNQPQHF. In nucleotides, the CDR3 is TGTGCCAGTGGCAGACTTAGCAATCAGCCCCAGCATTTT.

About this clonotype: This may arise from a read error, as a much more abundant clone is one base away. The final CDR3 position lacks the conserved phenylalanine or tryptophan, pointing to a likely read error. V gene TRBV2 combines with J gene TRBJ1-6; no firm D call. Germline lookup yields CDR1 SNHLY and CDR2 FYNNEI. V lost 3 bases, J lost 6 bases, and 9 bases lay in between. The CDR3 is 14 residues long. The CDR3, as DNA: TGTGCCAGCAGTGACAGGTCTGGTAATTCACCCCTCCACCTT. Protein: CASSDRSGNSPLHL.

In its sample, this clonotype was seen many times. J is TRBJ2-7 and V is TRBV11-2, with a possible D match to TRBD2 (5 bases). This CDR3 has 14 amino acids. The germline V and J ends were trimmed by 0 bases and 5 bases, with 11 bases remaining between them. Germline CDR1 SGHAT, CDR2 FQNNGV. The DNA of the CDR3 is TGTGCCAGCAGCTTAGAATTGGTCGGGAACGAGCAGTACTTC. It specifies CASSLELVGNEQYF.

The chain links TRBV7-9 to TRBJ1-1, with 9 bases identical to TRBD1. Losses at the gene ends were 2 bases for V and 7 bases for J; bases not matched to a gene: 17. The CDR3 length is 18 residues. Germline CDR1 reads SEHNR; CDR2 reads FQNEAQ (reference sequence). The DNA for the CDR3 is TGTGCCAGCAGCTTAACCGGGACAGGGTACATAGCGGGCGTTGAAGCTTTCTTT. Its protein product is CASSLTGTGYIAGVEAFF.

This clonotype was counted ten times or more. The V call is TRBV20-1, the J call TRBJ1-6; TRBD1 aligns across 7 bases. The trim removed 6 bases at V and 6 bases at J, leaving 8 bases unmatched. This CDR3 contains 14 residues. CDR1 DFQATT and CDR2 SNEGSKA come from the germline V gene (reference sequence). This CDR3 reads CSASVGQTNSPLHF. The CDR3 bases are TGCAGTGCCTCGGTGGGACAGACTAATTCACCCCTCCACTTT.

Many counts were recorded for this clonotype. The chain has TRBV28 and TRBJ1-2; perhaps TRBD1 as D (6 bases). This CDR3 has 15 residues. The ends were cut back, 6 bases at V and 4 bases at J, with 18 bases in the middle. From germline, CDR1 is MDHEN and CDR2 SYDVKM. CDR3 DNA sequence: TGTGCCAGCAGCACGAGCGGGGGCGGAGGCTATGGCTACACCTTC. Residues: CASSTSGGGGYGYTF.

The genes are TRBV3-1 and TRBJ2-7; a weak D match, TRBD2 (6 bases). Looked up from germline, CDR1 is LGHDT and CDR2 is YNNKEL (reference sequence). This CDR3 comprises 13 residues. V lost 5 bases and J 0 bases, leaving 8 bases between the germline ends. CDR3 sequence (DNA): TGTGCCAGCAGCGTAGCGGTCTCCTACGAGCAGTACTTC. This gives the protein CASSVAVSYEQYF.

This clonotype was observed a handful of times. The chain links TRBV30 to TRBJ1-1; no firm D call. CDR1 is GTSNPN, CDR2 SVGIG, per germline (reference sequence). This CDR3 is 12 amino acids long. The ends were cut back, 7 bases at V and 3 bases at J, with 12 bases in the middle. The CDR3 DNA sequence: TGTGCCTCGGTCAGAGGGTACACTGAAGCTTTCTTT. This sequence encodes CASVRGYTEAFF.

The DNA of the CDR3 is TGTGCCAGCAGCTTAGTGGCTAGCGGGATACTTTCCCACGAGCAGTACTTC. It specifies CASSLVASGILSHEQYF. The chain has TRBV7-2 and TRBJ2-7; 9 bases are a match to TRBD2. From germline, CDR1 is SGHTA and CDR2 FQGNSA. Trimming cost V 1 base and J 5 bases; bases outside gene matches: 12. CDR3 length: 17 residues.

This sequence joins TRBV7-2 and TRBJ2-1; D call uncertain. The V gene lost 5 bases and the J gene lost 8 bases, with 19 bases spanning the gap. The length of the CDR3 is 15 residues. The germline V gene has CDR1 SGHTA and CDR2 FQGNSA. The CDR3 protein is CASSPNSAQWDEQFF. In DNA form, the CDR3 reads TGTGCCAGCAGCCCCAATTCGGCACAATGGGATGAGCAGTTCTTC.

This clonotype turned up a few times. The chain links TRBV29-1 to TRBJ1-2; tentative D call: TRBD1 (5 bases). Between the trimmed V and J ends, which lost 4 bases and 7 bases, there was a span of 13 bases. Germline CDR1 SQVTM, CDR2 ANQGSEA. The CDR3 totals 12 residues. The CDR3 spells CSVGDSAFGYTF. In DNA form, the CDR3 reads TGCAGCGTTGGAGACAGCGCGTTTGGCTACACCTTC.

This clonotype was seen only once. The CDR3 here is CASSLTPGQGNFANTGELFF. The CDR3, as DNA: TGTGCCAGCAGCTTAACCCCGGGACAGGGGAATTTCGCGAACACCGGGGAGCTGTTTTTT. The rearrangement uses TRBV7-3 and TRBJ2-2; the match to TRBD1 covers 10 bases. The CDR3 consists of 20 residues. V lost 0 bases to trimming and J lost 0 bases; unmatched junction nucleotides: 10. In germline, CDR1 is SGHTA, CDR2 FQGTGA.

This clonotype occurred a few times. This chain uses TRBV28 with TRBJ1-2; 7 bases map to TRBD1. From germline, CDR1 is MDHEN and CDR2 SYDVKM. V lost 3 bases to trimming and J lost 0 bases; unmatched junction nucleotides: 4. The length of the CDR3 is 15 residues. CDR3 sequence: CASSFNRGPNYGYTF. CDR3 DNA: TGTGCCAGCAGTTTTAACAGGGGTCCTAACTATGGCTACACCTTC.

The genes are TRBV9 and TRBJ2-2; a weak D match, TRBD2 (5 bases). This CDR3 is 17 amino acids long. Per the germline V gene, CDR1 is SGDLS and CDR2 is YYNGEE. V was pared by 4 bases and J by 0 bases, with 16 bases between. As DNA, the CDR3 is TGTGCCAGCAGCTCCCTGGAGAGCGGTTCGAACACCGGGGAGCTGTTTTTT. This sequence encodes CASSSLESGSNTGELFF.

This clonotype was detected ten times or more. CDR3 loop: CASGQGERQYF. The DNA for the CDR3 is TGTGCCAGCGGACAGGGGGAAAGGCAGTACTTC. The gene calls are TRBV19 and TRBJ2-7; 10 bases are a match to TRBD1. V trimming: 9 bases; J trimming: 9 bases; junction bases outside the gene matches: 5. This CDR3 comprises 11 residues. Germline CDR1 reads LNHDA; CDR2 reads SQIVND (reference sequence).

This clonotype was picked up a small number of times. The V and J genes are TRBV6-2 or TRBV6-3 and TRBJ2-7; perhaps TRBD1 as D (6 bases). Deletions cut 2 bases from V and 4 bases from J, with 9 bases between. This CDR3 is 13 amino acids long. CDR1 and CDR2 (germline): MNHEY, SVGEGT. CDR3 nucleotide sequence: TGTGCCAGCAGTTACGTCAGGGGATACGAGCAGTACTTC. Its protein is CASSYVRGYEQYF.

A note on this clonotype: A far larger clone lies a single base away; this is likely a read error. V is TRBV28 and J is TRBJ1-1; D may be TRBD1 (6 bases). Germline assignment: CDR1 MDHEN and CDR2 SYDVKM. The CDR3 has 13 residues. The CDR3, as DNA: TGTGCCAGCAGTTGGGACACGAACACTGAACCTTTCTTT. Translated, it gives CASSWDTNTEPFF.

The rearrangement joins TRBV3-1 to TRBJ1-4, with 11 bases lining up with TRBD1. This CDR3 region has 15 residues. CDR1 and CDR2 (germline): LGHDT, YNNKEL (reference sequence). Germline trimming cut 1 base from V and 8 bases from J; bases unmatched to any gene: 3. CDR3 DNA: TGTGCCAGCAGCCAAGGGGACAGGGGGACGGAAAAACTGTTTTTT. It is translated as CASSQGDRGTEKLFF.

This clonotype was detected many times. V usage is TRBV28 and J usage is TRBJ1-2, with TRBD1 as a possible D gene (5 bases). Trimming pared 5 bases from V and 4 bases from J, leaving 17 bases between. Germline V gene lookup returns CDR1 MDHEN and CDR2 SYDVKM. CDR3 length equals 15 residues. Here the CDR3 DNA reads TGTGCCAGCAGTCCCGGGACCAAAGCAAGCTATGGCTACACCTTC. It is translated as CASSPGTKASYGYTF.

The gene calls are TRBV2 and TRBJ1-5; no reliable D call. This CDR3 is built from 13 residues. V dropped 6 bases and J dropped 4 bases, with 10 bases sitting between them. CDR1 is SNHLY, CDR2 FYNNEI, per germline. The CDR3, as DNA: TGTGCCAGCAGGGAAAACAGAAATCAGCCCCAGCATTTT. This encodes CASRENRNQPQHF.

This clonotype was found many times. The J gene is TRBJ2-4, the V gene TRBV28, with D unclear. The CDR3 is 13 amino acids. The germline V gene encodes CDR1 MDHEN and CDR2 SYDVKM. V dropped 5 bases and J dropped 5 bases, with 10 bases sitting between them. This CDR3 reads CASSPFPQNIQYF. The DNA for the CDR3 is TGTGCCAGCAGTCCGTTCCCCCAAAACATTCAGTACTTC.

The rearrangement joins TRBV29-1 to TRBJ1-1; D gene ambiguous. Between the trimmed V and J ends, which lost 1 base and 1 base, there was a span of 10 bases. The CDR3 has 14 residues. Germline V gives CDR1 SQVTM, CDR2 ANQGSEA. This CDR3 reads CSVEGRTTNTEAFF. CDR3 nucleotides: TGCAGCGTTGAAGGTCGAACTACGAACACTGAAGCTTTCTTT.

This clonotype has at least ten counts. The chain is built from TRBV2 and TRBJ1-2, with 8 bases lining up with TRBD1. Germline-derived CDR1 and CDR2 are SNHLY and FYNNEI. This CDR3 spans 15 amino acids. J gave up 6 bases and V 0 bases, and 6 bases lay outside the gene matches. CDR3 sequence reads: CASSEAPTGGDGYTF. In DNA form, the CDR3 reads TGTGCCAGCAGTGAAGCACCTACAGGGGGAGATGGCTACACCTTC.

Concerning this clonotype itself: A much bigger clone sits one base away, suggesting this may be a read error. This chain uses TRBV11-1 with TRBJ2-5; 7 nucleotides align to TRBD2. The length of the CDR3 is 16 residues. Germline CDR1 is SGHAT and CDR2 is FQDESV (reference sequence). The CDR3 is CASGLFFAGVVETQYF. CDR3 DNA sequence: TGTGCCAGCGGCTTATTCTTCGCGGGAGTGGTAGAGACCCAGTACTTC.